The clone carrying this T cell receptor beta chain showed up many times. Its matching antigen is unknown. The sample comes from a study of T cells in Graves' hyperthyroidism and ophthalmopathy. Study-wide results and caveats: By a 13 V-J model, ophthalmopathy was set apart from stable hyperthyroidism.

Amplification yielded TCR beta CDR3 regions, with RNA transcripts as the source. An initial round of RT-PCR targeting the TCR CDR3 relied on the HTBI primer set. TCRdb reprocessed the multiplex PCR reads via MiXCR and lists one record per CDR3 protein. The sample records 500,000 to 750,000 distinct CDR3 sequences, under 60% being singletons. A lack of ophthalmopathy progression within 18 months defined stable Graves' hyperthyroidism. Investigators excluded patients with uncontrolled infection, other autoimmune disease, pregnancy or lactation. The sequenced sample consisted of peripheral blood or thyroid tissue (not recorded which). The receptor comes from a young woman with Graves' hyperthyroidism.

This chain's CDR3 is CASSLVGPNQPQHF. In DNA, the CDR3 is TGTGCCAGCAGCTTAGTTGGACCTAATCAGCCCCAGCATTTT. The chain joins TRBV7-6 to TRBJ1-5; unclear D gene. The CDR3 length is 14 residues. V was shortened by 1 base and J by 4 bases, with 8 bases between the two germline ends. Per germline, CDR1 SGHVS and CDR2 FNYEAQ.